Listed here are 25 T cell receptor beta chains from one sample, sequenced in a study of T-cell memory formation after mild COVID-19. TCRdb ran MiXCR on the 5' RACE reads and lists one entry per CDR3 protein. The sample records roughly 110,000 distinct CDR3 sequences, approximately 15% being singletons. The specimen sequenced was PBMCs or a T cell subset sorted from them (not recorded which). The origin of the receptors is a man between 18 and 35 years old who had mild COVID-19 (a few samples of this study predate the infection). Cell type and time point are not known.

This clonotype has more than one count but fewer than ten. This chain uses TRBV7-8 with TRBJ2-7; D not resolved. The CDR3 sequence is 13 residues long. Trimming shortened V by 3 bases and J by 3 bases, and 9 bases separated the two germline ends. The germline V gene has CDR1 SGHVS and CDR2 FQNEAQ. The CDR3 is CASSLGVNYEQYF. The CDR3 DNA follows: TGTGCCAGCAGCTTGGGCGTGAACTACGAGCAGTACTTC. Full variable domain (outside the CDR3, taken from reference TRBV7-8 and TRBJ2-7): GAGVSQSPRYKVAKRGQDVALRCDPISGHVSLFWYQQALGQGPEFLTYFQNEAQLDKSGLPSDRFFAERPEGSVSTLKIQRTQQEDSAVYLCASSLGVNYEQYFGPGTRLTVT.

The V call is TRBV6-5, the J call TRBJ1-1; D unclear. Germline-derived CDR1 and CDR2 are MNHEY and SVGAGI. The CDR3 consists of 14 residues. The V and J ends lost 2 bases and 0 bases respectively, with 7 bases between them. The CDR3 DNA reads TGTGCCAGCAGTTACAGAGAAATGAACACTGAAGCTTTCTTT. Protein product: CASSYREMNTEAFF.

The CDR3 loop reads CASSLSIRGEETQYF. CDR3 nucleotide sequence: TGTGCCAGCAGTTTATCGATCAGGGGCGAAGAGACCCAGTACTTC. The rearrangement uses TRBV27 and TRBJ2-5; TRBD1 is a possible D gene (6 bases). The V gene's germline CDR1 is MNHEY and CDR2 SMNVEV (reference sequence). V lost 0 bases and J 3 bases, leaving 11 bases between the germline ends. CDR3 length: 15 amino acids.

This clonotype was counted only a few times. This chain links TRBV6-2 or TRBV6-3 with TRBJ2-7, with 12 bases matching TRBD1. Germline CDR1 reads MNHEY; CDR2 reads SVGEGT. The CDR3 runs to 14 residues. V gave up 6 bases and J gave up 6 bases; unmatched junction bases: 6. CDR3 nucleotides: TGTGCCAGCAGCCTGGGACAGGGGGCCGCCGAGCAGTACGTC. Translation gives CASSLGQGAAEQYV.

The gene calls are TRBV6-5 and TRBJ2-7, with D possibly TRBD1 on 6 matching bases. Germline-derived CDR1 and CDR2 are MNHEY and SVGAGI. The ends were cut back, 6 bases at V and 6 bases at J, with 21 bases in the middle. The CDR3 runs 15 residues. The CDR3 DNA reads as TGTGCCAGCAGGGAAGAGACAGGCCTCCTAGGCGAGCAGTACTTC. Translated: CASREETGLLGEQYF.

CDR3 sequence (DNA): TGTGCCAGCAGTTACTCCAGTCCCGCGGCGGCCGGGGAGCTGTTTTTT. It codes for CASSYSSPAAAGELFF. This chain links TRBV6-6 with TRBJ2-2; D gene ambiguous. This CDR3 has 16 residues. Germline V gene lookup returns CDR1 MNHNY and CDR2 SVGAGI (reference sequence). V lost 0 bases and J lost 6, with 14 bases in between.

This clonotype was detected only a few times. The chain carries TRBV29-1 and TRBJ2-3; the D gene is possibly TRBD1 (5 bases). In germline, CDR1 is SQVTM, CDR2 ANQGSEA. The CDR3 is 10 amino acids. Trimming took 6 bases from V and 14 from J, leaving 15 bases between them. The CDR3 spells CSVGVSTRYF. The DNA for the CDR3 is TGCAGCGTAGGGGTCTCAACCCGGTATTTT.

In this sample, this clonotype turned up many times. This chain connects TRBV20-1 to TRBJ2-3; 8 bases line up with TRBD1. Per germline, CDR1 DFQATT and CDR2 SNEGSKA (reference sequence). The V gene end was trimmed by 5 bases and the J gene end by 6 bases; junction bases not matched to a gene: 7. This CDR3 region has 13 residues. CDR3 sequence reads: CSAPDRGLDTQYF. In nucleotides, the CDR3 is TGCAGTGCTCCCGACAGGGGACTGGATACGCAGTATTTT.

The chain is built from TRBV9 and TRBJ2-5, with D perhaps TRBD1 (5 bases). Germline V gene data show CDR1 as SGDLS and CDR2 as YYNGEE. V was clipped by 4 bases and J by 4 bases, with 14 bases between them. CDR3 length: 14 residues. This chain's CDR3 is CASSSQGVGETQYF. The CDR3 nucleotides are TGTGCCAGCAGCTCGCAAGGGGTGGGAGAGACCCAGTACTTC.

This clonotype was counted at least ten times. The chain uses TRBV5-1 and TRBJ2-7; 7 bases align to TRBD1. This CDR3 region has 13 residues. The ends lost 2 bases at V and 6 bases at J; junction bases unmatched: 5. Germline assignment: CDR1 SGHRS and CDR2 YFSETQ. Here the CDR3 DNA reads TGCGCCAGCAGCTTAACAGGGGCGAGCGAGCAGTACGTC. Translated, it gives CASSLTGASEQYV.

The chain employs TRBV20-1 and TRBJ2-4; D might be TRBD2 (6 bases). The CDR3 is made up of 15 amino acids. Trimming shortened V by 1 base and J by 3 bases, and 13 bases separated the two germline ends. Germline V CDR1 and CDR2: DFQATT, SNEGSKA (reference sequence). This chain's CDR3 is CSARGGYGGKNIQYF. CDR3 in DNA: TGCAGTGCTAGAGGTGGTTACGGGGGCAAAAACATTCAGTACTTC.

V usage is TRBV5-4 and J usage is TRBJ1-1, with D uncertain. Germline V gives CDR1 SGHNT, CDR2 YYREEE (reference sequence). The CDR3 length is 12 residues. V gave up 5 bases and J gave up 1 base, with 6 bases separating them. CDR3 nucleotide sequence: TGTGCCAGCAGTATACGGAACACTGAAGCTTTCTTT. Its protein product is CASSIRNTEAFF.

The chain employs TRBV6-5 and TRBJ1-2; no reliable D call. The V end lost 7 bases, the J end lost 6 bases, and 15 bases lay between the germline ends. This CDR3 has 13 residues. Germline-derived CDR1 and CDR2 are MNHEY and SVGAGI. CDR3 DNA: TGTGCCAGCACTATGACACCAGTGGATGGCTACACCTTC. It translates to CASTMTPVDGYTF.

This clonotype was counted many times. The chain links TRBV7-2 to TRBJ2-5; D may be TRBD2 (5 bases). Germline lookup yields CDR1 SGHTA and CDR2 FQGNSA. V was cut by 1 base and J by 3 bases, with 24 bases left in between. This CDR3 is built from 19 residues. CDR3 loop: CASSLEFHMTWEFKETQYF. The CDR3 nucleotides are TGTGCCAGCAGCTTAGAGTTTCATATGACGTGGGAGTTTAAAGAGACCCAGTACTTC.

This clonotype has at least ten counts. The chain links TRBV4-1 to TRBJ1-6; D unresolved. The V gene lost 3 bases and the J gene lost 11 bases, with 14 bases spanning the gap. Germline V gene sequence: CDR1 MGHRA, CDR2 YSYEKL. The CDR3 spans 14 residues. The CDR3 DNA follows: TGCGCCAGCAGCCAGAGGGAATTCAATCCACCCCTCCACTTT. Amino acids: CASSQREFNPPLHF.

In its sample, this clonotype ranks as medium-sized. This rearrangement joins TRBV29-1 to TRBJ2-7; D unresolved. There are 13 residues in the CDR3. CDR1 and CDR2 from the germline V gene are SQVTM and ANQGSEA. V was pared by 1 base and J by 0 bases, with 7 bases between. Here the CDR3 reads CSVEGGVSYEQYF. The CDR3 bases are TGCAGCGTTGAAGGTGGGGTCTCCTACGAGCAGTACTTC.

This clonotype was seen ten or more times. The CDR3 DNA is TGTGCCAGCAGTTTATCTAGCAATCAGCCCCAGCATTTT. It codes for CASSLSSNQPQHF. V gene TRBV28 combines with J gene TRBJ1-5; D unresolved. V lost 1 base to trimming and J lost 0 bases, with 1 base between them. The CDR3 contains 13 residues. Germline V gene lookup returns CDR1 MDHEN and CDR2 SYDVKM.

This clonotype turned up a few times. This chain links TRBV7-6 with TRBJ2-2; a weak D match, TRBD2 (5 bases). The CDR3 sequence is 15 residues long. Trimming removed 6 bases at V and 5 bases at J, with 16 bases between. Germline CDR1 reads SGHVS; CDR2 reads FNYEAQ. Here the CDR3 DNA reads TGTGCCAGCAGTCCGTACGGGATCGGTACCGGGGAGCTGTTTTTT. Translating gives CASSPYGIGTGELFF.

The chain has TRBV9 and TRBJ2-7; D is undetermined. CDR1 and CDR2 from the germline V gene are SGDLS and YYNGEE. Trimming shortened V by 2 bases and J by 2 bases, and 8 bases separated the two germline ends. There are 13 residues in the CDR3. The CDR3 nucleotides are TGTGCCAGCAGCGTCACTGAGACCTACGAGCAGTACTTC. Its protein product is CASSVTETYEQYF.

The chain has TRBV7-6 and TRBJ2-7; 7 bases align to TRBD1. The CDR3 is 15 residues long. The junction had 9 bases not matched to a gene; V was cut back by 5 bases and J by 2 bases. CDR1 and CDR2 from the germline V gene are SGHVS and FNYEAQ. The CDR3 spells CASSLGDRATYEQYF. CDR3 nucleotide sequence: TGTGCCAGCAGCCTCGGGGACAGAGCCACCTACGAGCAGTACTTC.

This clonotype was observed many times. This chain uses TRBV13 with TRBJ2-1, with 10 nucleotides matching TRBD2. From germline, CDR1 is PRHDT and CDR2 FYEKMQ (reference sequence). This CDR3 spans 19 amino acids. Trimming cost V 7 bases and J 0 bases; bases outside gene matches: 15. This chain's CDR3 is CASTMWYSGGPRSYNEQFF. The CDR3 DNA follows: TGTGCCAGCACCATGTGGTATAGCGGGGGGCCTCGCTCCTACAATGAGCAGTTCTTC.

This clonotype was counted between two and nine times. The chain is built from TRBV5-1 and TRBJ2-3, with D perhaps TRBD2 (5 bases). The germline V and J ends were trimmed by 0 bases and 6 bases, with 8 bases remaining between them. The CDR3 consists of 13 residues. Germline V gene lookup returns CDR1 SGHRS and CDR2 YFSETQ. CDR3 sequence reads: CASSLGGVDTQYF. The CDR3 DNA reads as TGCGCCAGCAGCTTGGGGGGAGTCGATACGCAGTATTTT.

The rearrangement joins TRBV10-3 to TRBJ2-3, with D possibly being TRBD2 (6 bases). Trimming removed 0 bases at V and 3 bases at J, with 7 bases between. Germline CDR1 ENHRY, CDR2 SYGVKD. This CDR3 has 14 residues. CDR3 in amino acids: CAISESGGTDTQYF. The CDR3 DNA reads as TGTGCCATCAGTGAGTCCGGGGGAACAGATACGCAGTATTTT.

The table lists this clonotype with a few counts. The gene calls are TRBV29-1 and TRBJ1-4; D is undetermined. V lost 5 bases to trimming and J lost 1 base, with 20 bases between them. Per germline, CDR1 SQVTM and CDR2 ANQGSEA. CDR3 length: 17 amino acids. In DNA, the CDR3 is TGCAGCGTTTCCCGCGGGCCAGACGGTGTAACTAATGAAAAACTGTTTTTT. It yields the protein CSVSRGPDGVTNEKLFF.

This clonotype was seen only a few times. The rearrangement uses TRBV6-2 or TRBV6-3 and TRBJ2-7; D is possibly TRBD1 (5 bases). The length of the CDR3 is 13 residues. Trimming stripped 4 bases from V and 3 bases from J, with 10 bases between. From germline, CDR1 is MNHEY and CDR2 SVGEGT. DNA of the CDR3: TGTGCCAGCAGTTCAGCAGGGATCTACGAGCAGTACTTC. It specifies CASSSAGIYEQYF.